Listed here are 24 T cell receptor beta chains from one sample, sequenced in a study of shared clonotypes between healthy human individuals (dated by TCRdb to 2018 to 2020). To prepare the library, the immunoSEQ multiplex PCR assay was applied. Imported from immuneACCESS, the table was reduced by TCRdb to in-frame sequences with V and J called. These copies leave out some clones; in studies compared against another copy, an unresolved V gene accounts for under half, and the cause of the remainder is not known. The sample has hundreds of thousands of clones on record, about 92% of them singletons. More than 20% of the sample comes from the top ten. CD8 naive samples were CD45RO-negative cells positively selected for CCR7, giving a CD45RA+CCR7+ population that excluded TemRA cells. The specimen sequenced was naive CD8+ T cells sorted from blood. The sample's cell subset or site label, in plain terms: CD45RA+CCR7+. The receptors come from a man aged 25-40 years in good health.

The chain couples TRBV27 to TRBJ2-3; 8 bases map to TRBD2. The CDR3 covers 15 residues. The trim removed 5 bases at V and 3 bases at J, leaving 7 bases unmatched. Germline CDR1 is MNHEY and CDR2 is SMNVEV (reference sequence). The CDR3 nucleotides are TGTGCCAGCAGTACAAGCGGGAGTCGGACAGATACGCAGTATTTT. Its translation is CASSTSGSRTDTQYF.

This chain links TRBV11-2 with TRBJ2-2, with 7 bases aligning to TRBD1. This CDR3 is built from 16 residues. V shed 4 bases, J shed 1 base, and the junction held 6 bases outside the gene matches. Germline lookup yields CDR1 SGHAT and CDR2 FQNNGV. The DNA for the CDR3 is TGTGCCAGCAGCTCCCCAGGGGGATTGAACACCGGGGAGCTGTTTTTT. Protein: CASSSPGGLNTGELFF.

This clone was seen once. The rearrangement links TRBV10-3 to TRBJ1-4; TRBD1 agrees at 9 bases. In germline, CDR1 is ENHRY, CDR2 SYGVKD. V lost 3 bases, J lost 7 bases, and 6 bases stayed unmatched. The CDR3 has 15 residues. This CDR3 reads CAISEAQGAGEKLFF. The CDR3 nucleotides read TGTGCCATCAGTGAAGCACAGGGGGCGGGTGAAAAACTGTTTTTT.

The chain employs TRBV27 and TRBJ1-2; 11 positions match TRBD1. Trimming took 4 bases from V and 7 from J; bases not matched to a gene: 11. Germline V gives CDR1 MNHEY, CDR2 SMNVEV (reference sequence). This CDR3 has 16 residues. This CDR3 reads CASSSNQGQGAPGYTF. The CDR3 region has the DNA TGTGCCAGCAGTTCGAACCAAGGACAGGGGGCTCCTGGCTACACCTTC.

This chain joins TRBV19 and TRBJ1-5; no clear D gene. The CDR3 length is 16 residues. V was shortened by 3 bases and J by 0 bases, with 12 bases between the two germline ends. Per germline, CDR1 LNHDA and CDR2 SQIVND (reference sequence). CDR3 sequence reads: CASSILPVNSNQPQHF. Here the CDR3 DNA reads TGTGCCAGTAGTATTCTGCCAGTAAATAGCAATCAGCCCCAGCATTTT.

CDR3 residues: CASSRYDRGIDEQYF. DNA for the CDR3: TGCGCCAGCAGTCGATACGACAGGGGCATCGACGAGCAGTACTTC. The chain links TRBV4-1 to TRBJ2-7, with 8 nucleotides matching TRBD1. The CDR3 length is 15 residues. CDR1 is MGHRA and CDR2 is YSYEKL in the germline V gene. The J segment lost 5 bases and the V segment lost 6 bases, leaving 12 bases of the junction unmatched.

The chain is built from TRBV6-1 and TRBJ1-5; 7 bases fit TRBD1. V lost 6 bases and J lost 3; bases outside the gene matches: 5. This CDR3 contains 14 residues. Germline loops: CDR1 MNHNS, CDR2 SASEGT. This CDR3 reads CASSGQASNQPQHF. CDR3 nucleotides: TGTGCCAGCAGCGGACAGGCTTCCAATCAGCCCCAGCATTTT.

The chain employs TRBV2 and TRBJ2-1; 7 positions agree with TRBD2. Germline lookup yields CDR1 SNHLY and CDR2 FYNNEI. The CDR3 spans 15 residues. J lost 0 bases, V lost 10 bases, and 9 bases had no gene match. The CDR3 region is CANIWGGSSYNEQFF. CDR3 coding DNA: TGTGCCAACATATGGGGGGGTAGCTCCTACAATGAGCAGTTCTTC.

The chain combines TRBV28 with TRBJ1-2; D perhaps matches TRBD1 (5 bases). The CDR3 extends over 20 amino acids. Germline lookup yields CDR1 MDHEN and CDR2 SYDVKM. Trimming took off 1 base at V and 0 bases at J, with 24 bases between the two ends. In DNA form, the CDR3 reads TGTGCCAGCAGTTTATTTGGGGCAGAGTCGTGGACTATAGCTAACTATGGCTACACCTTC. It encodes CASSLFGAESWTIANYGYTF.

The rearrangement joins TRBV2 to TRBJ1-4; possible D gene TRBD1, 5 bases. V lost 6 bases to trimming and J lost 8 bases, with 13 bases between them. The CDR3 extends over 13 amino acids. The germline V gene encodes CDR1 SNHLY and CDR2 FYNNEI. CDR3 coding DNA: TGTGCCAGCAGCTTAGGGGCGGGGGAAAAACTGTTTTTT. It specifies CASSLGAGEKLFF.

This chain joins TRBV29-1 and TRBJ2-3; 7 nucleotides align to TRBD1. Trimming took 3 bases from V and 5 from J; bases not matched to a gene: 5. Germline-derived CDR1 and CDR2 are SQVTM and ANQGSEA. This CDR3 comprises 13 residues. The CDR3 sequence is CSVDVTGEDTQYF. CDR3 bases: TGCAGCGTTGACGTTACAGGGGAAGATACGCAGTATTTT.

The chain links TRBV14 to TRBJ2-1, with TRBD2 matching over 7 bases. Germline trimming cut 2 bases from V and 9 bases from J; bases unmatched to any gene: 13. The CDR3 length is 16 residues. Germline loops: CDR1 SGHDN, CDR2 FVKESK. CDR3 nucleotides: TGTGCCAGCAGCCAATTACCCGGCAGCGGGACGGGTGAGCAGTTCTTC. It translates to CASSQLPGSGTGEQFF.

With respect to this clone: The sample holds other DNA sequences that translate to the same CDR3. The chain carries TRBV10-3 and TRBJ2-7; D is unclear. Trimming removed 0 bases from V and 6 bases from J, with 6 bases in between. The CDR3 spans 12 residues. CDR1 ENHRY and CDR2 SYGVKD come from the germline V gene. DNA of the CDR3: TGTGCCATCAGTGAGTCAGGTGGCGAGCAGTACTTC. The encoded protein is CAISESGGEQYF.

V is TRBV27 and J is TRBJ1-2; 7 bases agree with TRBD1. This CDR3 is 13 amino acids long. Germline CDR1 reads MNHEY; CDR2 reads SMNVEV (reference sequence). The junction had 5 bases not matched to a gene; V was cut back by 8 bases and J by 2 bases. The CDR3 loop is CASGQGGNYGYTF. CDR3 bases: TGTGCCAGCGGTCAAGGGGGCAACTATGGCTACACCTTC.

This chain links TRBV29-1 with TRBJ2-1; TRBD2 aligns across 13 bases. The CDR3 runs to 16 residues. The V gene's germline CDR1 is SQVTM and CDR2 ANQGSEA. The trim removed 4 bases at V and 5 bases at J, leaving 8 bases unmatched. Written as DNA, the CDR3 is TGCAGCGTTGGTTTCACTAGCGGGAGGGGAAACAATGAGCAGTTCTTC. Translating it yields CSVGFTSGRGNNEQFF.

This chain joins TRBV27 and TRBJ1-5; a possible D gene is TRBD1 (5 bases). The CDR3 spans 13 residues. Trimming took off 1 base at V and 8 bases at J, with 9 bases between the two ends. Germline assignment: CDR1 MNHEY and CDR2 SMNVEV (reference sequence). This chain's CDR3 is CASSLLGVEPQHF. The CDR3 DNA reads as TGTGCCAGCAGTTTATTAGGGGTGGAGCCCCAGCATTTT.

This clone was counted only a few times. The rearrangement links TRBV7-8 to TRBJ1-2; no definite D call. V lost 0 bases and J 7 bases, leaving 6 bases between the germline ends. Germline lookup yields CDR1 SGHVS and CDR2 FQNEAQ. This CDR3 is 12 amino acids long. The CDR3 coding sequence is TGTGCCAGCAGCTTAGCGCGAGTTGGCTACACCTTC. Its protein is CASSLARVGYTF.

The chain employs TRBV9 and TRBJ2-5; a possible D gene is TRBD2 (5 bases). CDR3 length: 17 residues. CDR1 is SGDLS, CDR2 YYNGEE, per germline. V lost 4 bases and J 3 bases, leaving 22 bases between the germline ends. For the CDR3, the DNA is TGTGCCAGCAGCCTCTCGGAGGTGGGGATTATTGAAGAGACCCAGTACTTC. Its translation: CASSLSEVGIIEETQYF.

This clone has just one count. This chain joins TRBV7-9 and TRBJ2-2; the match to TRBD1 covers 9 bases. The V gene's germline CDR1 is SEHNR and CDR2 FQNEAQ (reference sequence). CDR3 length equals 15 residues. The junction had 7 bases not matched to a gene; V was cut back by 4 bases and J by 7 bases. This chain's CDR3 is CASSSGTGKIGELFF. In DNA, the CDR3 is TGTGCCAGCAGCTCCGGGACAGGGAAGATCGGGGAGCTGTTTTTT.

V gene TRBV29-1 combines with J gene TRBJ2-7; 8 bases are a match to TRBD1. Trimming cost V 2 bases and J 6 bases; bases outside gene matches: 12. Germline V lookup: CDR1 SQVTM, CDR2 ANQGSEA. The CDR3 runs 15 residues. CDR3 sequence: CSVETGTGFFVEQYF. As DNA, the CDR3 is TGCAGCGTTGAAACCGGGACAGGCTTCTTTGTCGAGCAGTACTTC.

The chain combines TRBV4-3 with TRBJ1-1, with 7 positions matching TRBD1. From germline, CDR1 is LGHNA and CDR2 YSLEER. This CDR3 contains 13 residues. V lost 2 bases to trimming and J lost 4 bases; unmatched junction nucleotides: 1. CDR3 in amino acids: CASSQRGLTEAFF. For the CDR3, the DNA is TGCGCCAGCAGCCAAAGGGGGCTCACTGAAGCTTTCTTT.

This chain connects TRBV29-1 to TRBJ2-1, with D perhaps matching TRBD1 or TRBD2 (5 bases each). The V end lost 7 bases, the J end lost 16 bases, and 26 bases lay between the germline ends. CDR1 is SQVTM and CDR2 is ANQGSEA in the germline V gene. The CDR3 is 13 amino acids. CDR3 sequence: CSAFDYTAVGGFF. In nucleotides, the CDR3 is TGCAGCGCTTTCGACTACACCGCCGTTGGGGGATTCTTC.

The rearrangement uses TRBV18 and TRBJ1-4; a possible D gene is TRBD1 (5 bases). The CDR3 loop spans 16 amino acids. The germline V gene encodes CDR1 KGHSH and CDR2 LQKENI. Between the trimmed V and J ends, which lost 3 bases and 4 bases, there was a span of 15 bases. CDR3 coding DNA: TGTGCCAGCTCACCCTTTTCTGACAGAAATAATGAAAAACTGTTTTTT. It translates to CASSPFSDRNNEKLFF.

The CDR3 DNA is TGCGCCAGCAGCCAAGGTGGGGAGGACATGAACACTGAAGCTTTCTTT. This sequence encodes CASSQGGEDMNTEAFF. The rearrangement joins TRBV4-1 to TRBJ1-1, with TRBD1 as a possible D gene (5 bases). Trimming removed 1 base at V and 0 bases at J, with 12 bases between. This CDR3 is 16 amino acids long. Germline V gene sequence: CDR1 MGHRA, CDR2 YSYEKL.